One and the same sample provided the 22 T cell receptor beta chains below, sequenced in a study of response to subunit inactivated influenza vaccine. TCRdb recomputed calls from the RT-PCR reads with MiXCR, one row per CDR3 protein. This table has about 650,000 distinct CDR3 sequences, less than 15% appearing once. Specimen: PBMCs from blood, collected 14 days before vaccination. The receptors were gathered from a man aged 50 to 60 who received an inactivated influenza vaccine.

This sequence joins TRBV20-1 and TRBJ2-7; TRBD2 is a possible D gene (6 bases). The V end lost 5 bases, the J end lost 1 base, and 12 bases lay between the germline ends. CDR3 length: 13 residues. Per the germline V gene, CDR1 is DFQATT and CDR2 is SNEGSKA (reference sequence). The CDR3 region is CSAWDWGSYEQYF. As DNA, the CDR3 is TGCAGTGCTTGGGACTGGGGGTCCTACGAGCAGTACTTC.

This clonotype occurred many times. V gene TRBV20-1 combines with J gene TRBJ2-7; the match to TRBD2 covers 7 bases. This CDR3 has 13 residues. The germline V gene encodes CDR1 DFQATT and CDR2 SNEGSKA (reference sequence). With 6 bases clipped from V and 4 bases from J, the junction kept 9 bases outside the gene matches. DNA of the CDR3: TGCAGTGCCAGAACGGGACTAAGATACGAGCAGTACTTC. Encoded protein: CSARTGLRYEQYF.

The table lists this clonotype with a few counts. This chain connects TRBV24-1 to TRBJ2-1, with 8 nucleotides matching TRBD2. Germline lookup yields CDR1 KGHDR and CDR2 SFDVKD. V dropped 4 bases and J dropped 7; count of bases not matched to a gene: 8. The CDR3 covers 15 residues. CDR3 DNA: TGTGCCACCAGTGACCCAAGCGGGAGAGGGAATGAGCAGTTCTTC. This translates into CATSDPSGRGNEQFF.

The V gene is TRBV5-1, the J gene TRBJ2-7; TRBD2 agrees at 11 bases. V was pared by 0 bases and J by 4 bases, with 3 bases of the junction left unmatched. This CDR3 is 15 amino acids long. In germline, CDR1 is SGHRS, CDR2 YFSETQ. The CDR3 spells CASSLASGGIYEQYF. In DNA, the CDR3 is TGCGCCAGCAGCTTGGCTAGCGGGGGGATATACGAGCAGTACTTC. Full variable domain (remainder filled in from reference TRBV5-1 and TRBJ2-7): KAGVTQTPRYLIKTRGQQVTLSCSPISGHRSVSWYQQTPGQGLQFLFEYFSETQRNKGNFPGRFSGRQFSNSRSEMNVSTLELGDSALYLCASSLASGGIYEQYFGPGTRLTVT.

This chain joins TRBV6-5 and TRBJ2-5, with TRBD1 matching over 8 bases. Germline V CDR1 and CDR2: MNHEY, SVGAGI. The CDR3 totals 16 residues. Unmatched junction bases numbered 11, after V lost 5 bases and J lost 3 bases. The DNA for the CDR3 is TGTGCCAGCAGTAACTACACGGACAGGGACGAAGAGACCCAGTACTTC. It codes for CASSNYTDRDEETQYF.

This clonotype was seen more than once but under ten times. J is TRBJ2-7 and V is TRBV5-5, with a tentative D call TRBD2 (5 bases). In germline, CDR1 is SGHKS, CDR2 YYEKEE (reference sequence). This CDR3 is 15 amino acids long. Trimming pared 5 bases from V and 4 bases from J, leaving 19 bases between. Here the CDR3 DNA reads TGTGCCAGCAGAGAGGGTCTGGGTCTTGTTTACGAGCAGTACTTC. Translated: CASREGLGLVYEQYF.

The V call is TRBV15, the J call TRBJ2-3; TRBD2 agrees at 9 bases. V lost 4 bases to trimming and J lost 1 base; unmatched junction nucleotides: 9. Germline lookup yields CDR1 LNHNV and CDR2 YYDKDF (reference sequence). This CDR3 is 17 amino acids long. The CDR3 DNA is TGTGCCACCAGCACCCCAATAGCGGGGGCCCGCACAGATACGCAGTATTTT. This gives the protein CATSTPIAGARTDTQYF.

This clonotype appeared many times. This chain uses TRBV2 with TRBJ2-5, with a tentative D call TRBD2 (5 bases). V was clipped by 6 bases and J by 0 bases, with 11 bases between them. CDR3 length: 14 amino acids. Germline assignment: CDR1 SNHLY and CDR2 FYNNEI. The CDR3 here is CASRDFNYQETQYF. The CDR3 nucleotides are TGTGCCAGCAGGGACTTCAATTACCAAGAGACCCAGTACTTC.

The chain is built from TRBV3-1 and TRBJ2-2, with D uncertain. With 1 base removed from V and 7 bases from J, the gap between germline ends came to 10 bases. Germline assignment: CDR1 LGHDT and CDR2 YNNKEL (reference sequence). The CDR3 is 14 residues long. The CDR3 sequence: CASSQGIGLGELFF. In DNA, the CDR3 is TGTGCCAGCAGCCAAGGAATTGGCCTCGGGGAGCTGTTTTTT.

This chain connects TRBV14 to TRBJ2-1; the match to TRBD1 covers 7 bases. CDR1 and CDR2 (germline): SGHDN, FVKESK. The CDR3 has 13 amino acids. The V segment lost 0 bases and the J segment 13 bases; nucleotides outside the gene matches: 6. The CDR3 sequence is CASSQDPGGGQFF. The CDR3 nucleotides are TGTGCCAGCAGCCAAGATCCAGGGGGTGGTCAGTTCTTC.

This clonotype was detected a few times. This sequence joins TRBV3-1 and TRBJ2-2, with 7 bases lining up with TRBD1. This CDR3 has 18 amino acids. Germline CDR1 LGHDT, CDR2 YNNKEL (reference sequence). The ends lost 0 bases at V and 3 bases at J; junction bases unmatched: 10. The CDR3: CASSQDVWSDRDTGELFF. CDR3 DNA: TGTGCCAGCAGCCAAGACGTATGGTCAGACAGGGACACCGGGGAGCTGTTTTTT. The variable domain in full, completed from reference TRBV3-1 and TRBJ2-2, reads DTAVSQTPKYLVTQMGNDKSIKCEQNLGHDTMYWYKQDSKKFLKIMFSYNNKELIINETVPNRFSPKSPDKAHLNLHINSLELGDSAVYFCASSQDVWSDRDTGELFFGEGSRLTVL.

The chain carries TRBV20-1 and TRBJ2-5, with D maybe TRBD2 (6 bases). Trimming cost V 5 bases and J 1 base, with 26 bases left between them. The CDR3 covers 18 residues. The V gene's germline CDR1 is DFQATT and CDR2 SNEGSKA (reference sequence). The CDR3 DNA sequence: TGCAGTGCTGAGAACTGGGCCCGGGAGACCTGGGGCCAAGAGACCCAGTACTTC. This translates into CSAENWARETWGQETQYF.

The chain joins TRBV9 to TRBJ2-1; D is unresolved. The CDR3 is 13 amino acids. Trimming removed 5 bases from V and 4 bases from J, with 10 bases in between. Germline assignment: CDR1 SGDLS and CDR2 YYNGEE. CDR3 sequence (DNA): TGTGCCAGCAGTACCGACATTTACAATGAGCAGTTCTTC. Its translation: CASSTDIYNEQFF.

This clonotype has just a few counts. The chain uses TRBV7-2 and TRBJ2-7; 7 bases line up with TRBD2. This CDR3 comprises 15 residues. V lost 2 bases and J lost 0; bases outside the gene matches: 4. CDR1 SGHTA and CDR2 FQGNSA come from the germline V gene. In nucleotides, the CDR3 is TGTGCCAGCAGCTTACGGCGGGGGAGCTCCTACGAGCAGTACTTC. It translates to CASSLRRGSSYEQYF.

This clonotype was observed a handful of times. V usage is TRBV5-1 and J usage is TRBJ1-5; the match to TRBD1 covers 11 bases. The CDR3 spans 16 residues. V lost 0 bases to trimming and J lost 6 bases; unmatched junction nucleotides: 5. Germline-derived CDR1 and CDR2 are SGHRS and YFSETQ. CDR3 coding DNA: TGCGCCAGCAGCTTGGATGGGACAGGGGGAATTCAGCCCCAGCATTTT. Protein: CASSLDGTGGIQPQHF.

This rearrangement joins TRBV6-2 or TRBV6-3 to TRBJ2-2; the D gene could be TRBD1 or TRBD2 (6 bases each). The CDR3 totals 15 residues. Germline CDR1 reads MNHEY; CDR2 reads SVGEGT. V was clipped by 8 bases and J by 5 bases, with 18 bases between them. CDR3 sequence reads: CASGKNVGGTGELFF. The DNA of the CDR3 is TGTGCCAGCGGAAAGAACGTAGGGGGGACCGGGGAGCTGTTTTTT.

The chain has TRBV11-1 and TRBJ2-1, with TRBD2 identical over 11 bases. V shed 5 bases, J shed 8 bases, and the junction held 2 bases outside the gene matches. Germline assignment: CDR1 SGHAT and CDR2 FQDESV (reference sequence). The CDR3 totals 13 residues. CDR3 amino acids: CASSGGLADEQFF. CDR3 nucleotides: TGTGCCAGCAGCGGGGGACTAGCGGATGAGCAGTTCTTC.

This clonotype occurred many times. CDR3 sequence reads: CASSPMGTAKYEQYF. The CDR3 coding sequence is TGTGCCAGCAGCCCAATGGGGACCGCTAAGTACGAGCAGTACTTC. The rearrangement joins TRBV7-8 to TRBJ2-7; either TRBD1 or TRBD2 may fit D (5 bases each). The V gene lost 5 bases and the J gene lost 4 bases, with 18 bases spanning the gap. Germline CDR1 SGHVS, CDR2 FQNEAQ. This CDR3 comprises 15 residues. The full variable domain, in which reference TRBV7-8 and TRBJ2-7 provide the parts outside the CDR3, is GAGVSQSPRYKVAKRGQDVALRCDPISGHVSLFWYQQALGQGPEFLTYFQNEAQLDKSGLPSDRFFAERPEGSVSTLKIQRTQQEDSAVYLCASSPMGTAKYEQYFGPGTRLTVT.

This clonotype occurred a few times. The chain uses TRBV6-4 and TRBJ1-5, with a possible D match to TRBD1 (5 bases). From germline, CDR1 is MRHNA and CDR2 SNTAGT. V was trimmed by 3 bases and J by 1 base, leaving 10 bases between them. This CDR3 region has 15 residues. Written as DNA, the CDR3 is TGTGCCAGCAGTGAGATCGGGGGAAGCAATCAGCCCCAGCATTTT. Encoded protein: CASSEIGGSNQPQHF.

J is TRBJ2-1 and V is TRBV5-1, with 8 bases identical to TRBD2. This CDR3 has 16 residues. V lost 1 base to trimming and J lost 4 bases; unmatched junction nucleotides: 7. Germline V gene data show CDR1 as SGHRS and CDR2 as YFSETQ. This CDR3 reads CASSLQAGGTYNEQFF. The CDR3 DNA sequence: TGCGCCAGCAGCTTGCAGGCGGGAGGAACTTACAATGAGCAGTTCTTC. The whole variable domain, remainder taken from reference TRBV5-1 and TRBJ2-1, is KAGVTQTPRYLIKTRGQQVTLSCSPISGHRSVSWYQQTPGQGLQFLFEYFSETQRNKGNFPGRFSGRQFSNSRSEMNVSTLELGDSALYLCASSLQAGGTYNEQFFGPGTRLTVL.

Only a few counts were recorded for this clonotype. The chain links TRBV3-1 to TRBJ2-7; 9 positions match TRBD2. The CDR3 runs to 18 residues. CDR1 is LGHDT and CDR2 is YNNKEL in the germline V gene (reference sequence). Trimming took 0 bases from V and 5 from J; bases not matched to a gene: 14. CDR3 DNA: TGTGCCAGCAGCCAAGAATTTTGGGGACTAGCTACCAGGAACGAGCAGTACTTC. Translation: CASSQEFWGLATRNEQYF.

This chain joins TRBV11-2 and TRBJ1-2; no clear D. This CDR3 has 14 residues. Per the germline V gene, CDR1 is SGHAT and CDR2 is FQNNGV. V gave up 8 bases and J gave up 2 bases, with 15 bases separating them. The CDR3 DNA sequence: TGTGCCAGCGGAAACGAAAGGGAAAACTATGGCTACACCTTC. Translated: CASGNERENYGYTF.